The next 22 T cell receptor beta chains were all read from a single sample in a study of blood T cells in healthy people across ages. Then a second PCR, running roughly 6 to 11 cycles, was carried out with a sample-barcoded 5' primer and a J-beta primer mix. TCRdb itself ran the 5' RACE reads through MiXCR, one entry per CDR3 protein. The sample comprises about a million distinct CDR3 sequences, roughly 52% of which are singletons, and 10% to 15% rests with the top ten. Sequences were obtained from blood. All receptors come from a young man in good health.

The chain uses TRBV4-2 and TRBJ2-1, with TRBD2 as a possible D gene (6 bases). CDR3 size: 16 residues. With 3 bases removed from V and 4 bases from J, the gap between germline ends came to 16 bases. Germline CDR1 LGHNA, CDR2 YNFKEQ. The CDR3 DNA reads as TGTGCCAGCAGCCACGCCGACGGGGAGGAGTACAATGAGCAGTTCTTC. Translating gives CASSHADGEEYNEQFF.

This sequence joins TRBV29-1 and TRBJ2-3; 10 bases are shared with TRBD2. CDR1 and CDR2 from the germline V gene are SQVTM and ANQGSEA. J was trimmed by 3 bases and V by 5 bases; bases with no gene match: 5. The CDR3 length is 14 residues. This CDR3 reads CSVRAGGRTDTQYF. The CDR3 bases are TGCAGCGTTAGAGCGGGGGGGCGGACAGATACGCAGTATTTT.

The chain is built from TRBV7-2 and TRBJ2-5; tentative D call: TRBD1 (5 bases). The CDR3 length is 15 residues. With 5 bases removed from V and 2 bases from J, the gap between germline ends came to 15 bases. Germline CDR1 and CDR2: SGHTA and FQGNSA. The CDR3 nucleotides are TGTGCCAGCAGCCAAAACCCGACAGCACAAGAGACCCAGTACTTC. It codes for CASSQNPTAQETQYF.

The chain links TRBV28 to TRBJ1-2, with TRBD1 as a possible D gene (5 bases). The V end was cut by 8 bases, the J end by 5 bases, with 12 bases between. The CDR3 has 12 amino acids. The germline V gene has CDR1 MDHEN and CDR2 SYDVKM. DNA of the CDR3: TGTGCCAGCTCCAGGGATCCTTATGGCTACACCTTC. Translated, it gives CASSRDPYGYTF.

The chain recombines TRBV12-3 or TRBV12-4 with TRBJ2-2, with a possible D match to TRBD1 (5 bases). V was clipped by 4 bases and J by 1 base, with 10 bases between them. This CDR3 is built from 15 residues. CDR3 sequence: CASSSSTGNTGELFF. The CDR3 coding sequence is TGTGCCAGCAGTTCATCAACAGGGAACACCGGGGAGCTGTTTTTT.

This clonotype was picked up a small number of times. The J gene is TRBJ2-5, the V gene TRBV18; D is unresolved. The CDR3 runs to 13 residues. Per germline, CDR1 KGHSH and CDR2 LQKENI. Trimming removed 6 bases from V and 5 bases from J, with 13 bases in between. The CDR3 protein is CASSSTPRETQYF. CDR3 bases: TGTGCCAGCTCTTCGACCCCGAGGGAGACCCAGTACTTC.

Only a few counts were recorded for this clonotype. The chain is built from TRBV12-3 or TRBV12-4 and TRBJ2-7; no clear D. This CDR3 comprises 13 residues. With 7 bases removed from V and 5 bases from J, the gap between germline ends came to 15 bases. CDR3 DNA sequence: TGTGCCAGCACGCAGTCAGAGGTCGACGAGCAGTACTTC. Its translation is CASTQSEVDEQYF.

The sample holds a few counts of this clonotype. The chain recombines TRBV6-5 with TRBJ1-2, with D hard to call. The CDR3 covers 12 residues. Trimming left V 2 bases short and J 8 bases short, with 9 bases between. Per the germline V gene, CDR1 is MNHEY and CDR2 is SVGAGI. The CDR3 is CASSYPGQGYTF. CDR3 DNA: TGTGCCAGCAGTTACCCAGGCCAGGGCTACACCTTC.

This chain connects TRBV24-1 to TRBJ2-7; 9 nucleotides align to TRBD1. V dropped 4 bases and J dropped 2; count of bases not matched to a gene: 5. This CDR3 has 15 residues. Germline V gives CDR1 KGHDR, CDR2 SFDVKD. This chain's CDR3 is CATSETGTGTYEQYF. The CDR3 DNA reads TGTGCCACCAGTGAAACCGGGACAGGGACCTACGAGCAGTACTTC.

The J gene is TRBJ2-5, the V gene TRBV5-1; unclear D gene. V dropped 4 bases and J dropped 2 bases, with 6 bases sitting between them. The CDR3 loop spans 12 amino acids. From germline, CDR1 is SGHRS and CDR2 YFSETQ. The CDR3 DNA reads TGCGCCAGCAGCCAGCAGCAAGAGACCCAGTACTTC. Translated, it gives CASSQQQETQYF.

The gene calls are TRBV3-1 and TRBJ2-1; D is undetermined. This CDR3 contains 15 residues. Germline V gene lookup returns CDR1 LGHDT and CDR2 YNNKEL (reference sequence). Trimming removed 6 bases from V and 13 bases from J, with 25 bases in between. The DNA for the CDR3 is TGTGCCAGCAGGCGCGACTCCTGGCGAGTCGAGACCCAGTTCTTC. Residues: CASRRDSWRVETQFF.

CDR3 DNA sequence: TGTGCCATCAACCGGGAAATGGCAGATACGCAGTATTTT. This translates into CAINREMADTQYF. This chain links TRBV10-3 with TRBJ2-3, with D possibly TRBD2 on 5 matching bases. This CDR3 spans 13 amino acids. V lost 7 bases to trimming and J lost 4 bases, with 12 bases between them. Germline V gene lookup returns CDR1 ENHRY and CDR2 SYGVKD.

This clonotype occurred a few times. The DNA of the CDR3 is TGTGCCAGCAGCCAGGGTTTCGCTGAAGCTTTCTTT. Translation gives CASSQGFAEAFF. V and J are TRBV4-2 and TRBJ1-1; no clear D gene. The CDR3 has 12 residues. Trimming removed 3 bases from V and 6 bases from J, with 8 bases in between. From germline, CDR1 is LGHNA and CDR2 YNFKEQ.

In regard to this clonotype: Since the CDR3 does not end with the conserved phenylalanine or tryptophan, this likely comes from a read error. CDR3 sequence reads: CASSYSGINNEQFY. The CDR3 nucleotides are TGTGCCAGCAGCTACTCCGGGATTAACAATGAGCAGTTCTAC. The chain joins TRBV27 to TRBJ2-1; tentative D call: TRBD2 (5 bases). With 6 bases removed from V and 5 bases from J, the gap between germline ends came to 14 bases. The CDR3 totals 14 residues. Germline V lookup: CDR1 MNHEY, CDR2 SMNVEV (reference sequence).

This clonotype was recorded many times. This CDR3 is CSVGGLQETQYF. In DNA form, the CDR3 reads TGCAGCGTTGGAGGGCTCCAAGAGACCCAGTACTTC. J is TRBJ2-5 and V is TRBV29-1; perhaps TRBD2 as D (5 bases). CDR3 size: 12 residues. Germline loops: CDR1 SQVTM, CDR2 ANQGSEA. Trimming left V 4 bases short and J 1 base short, with 7 bases between.

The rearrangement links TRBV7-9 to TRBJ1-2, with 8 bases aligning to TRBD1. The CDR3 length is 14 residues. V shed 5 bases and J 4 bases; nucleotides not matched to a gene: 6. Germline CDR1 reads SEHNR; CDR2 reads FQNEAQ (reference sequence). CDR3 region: CASSLTDRAYGYTF. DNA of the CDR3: TGTGCCAGCAGCCTTACGGACAGGGCCTATGGCTACACCTTC.

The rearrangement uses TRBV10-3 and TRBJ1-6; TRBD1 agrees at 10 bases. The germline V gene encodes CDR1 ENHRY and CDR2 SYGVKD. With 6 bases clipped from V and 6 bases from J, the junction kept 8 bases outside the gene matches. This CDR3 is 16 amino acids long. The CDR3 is CAIRPGTGESNSPLHF. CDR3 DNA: TGTGCCATCAGGCCCGGGACAGGGGAGAGTAATTCACCCCTCCACTTT.

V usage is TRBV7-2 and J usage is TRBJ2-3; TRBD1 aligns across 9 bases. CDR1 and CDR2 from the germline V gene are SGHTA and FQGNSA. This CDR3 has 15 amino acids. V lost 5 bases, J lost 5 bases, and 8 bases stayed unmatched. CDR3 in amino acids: CASSIHRGQGDTQYF. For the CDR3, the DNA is TGTGCCAGCAGCATCCACAGGGGGCAGGGAGATACGCAGTATTTT.

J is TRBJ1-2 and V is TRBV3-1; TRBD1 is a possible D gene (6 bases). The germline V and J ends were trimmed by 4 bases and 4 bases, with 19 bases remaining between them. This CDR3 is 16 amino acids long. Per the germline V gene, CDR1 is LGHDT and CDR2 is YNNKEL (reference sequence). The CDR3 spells CASSRAQTGLLYGYTF. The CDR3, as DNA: TGTGCCAGCAGCCGAGCCCAGACAGGACTACTCTATGGCTACACCTTC.

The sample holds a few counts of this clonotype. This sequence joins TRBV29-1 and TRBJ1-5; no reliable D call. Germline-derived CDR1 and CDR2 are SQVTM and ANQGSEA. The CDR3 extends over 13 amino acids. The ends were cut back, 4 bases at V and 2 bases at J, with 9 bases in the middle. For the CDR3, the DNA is TGCAGCGTTGGAGCGGATGGCAATCAGCCCCAGCATTTT. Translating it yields CSVGADGNQPQHF.

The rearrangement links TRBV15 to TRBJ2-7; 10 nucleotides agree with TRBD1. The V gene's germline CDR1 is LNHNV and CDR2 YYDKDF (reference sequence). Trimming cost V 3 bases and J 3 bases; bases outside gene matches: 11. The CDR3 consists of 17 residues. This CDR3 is CATSSLMEGQGVYEQYF. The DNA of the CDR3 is TGTGCCACCAGCAGCCTTATGGAAGGACAGGGGGTCTACGAGCAGTACTTC.

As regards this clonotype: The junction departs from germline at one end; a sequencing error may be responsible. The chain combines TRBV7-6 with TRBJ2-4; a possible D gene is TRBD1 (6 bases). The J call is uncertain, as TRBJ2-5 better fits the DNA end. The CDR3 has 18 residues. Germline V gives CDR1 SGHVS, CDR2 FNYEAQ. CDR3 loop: CANSFTGTSGPNQETQYF. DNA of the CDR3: TGTGCCAACAGCTTTACAGGGACCTCGGGCCCCAATCAAGAGACCCAGTACTTC.